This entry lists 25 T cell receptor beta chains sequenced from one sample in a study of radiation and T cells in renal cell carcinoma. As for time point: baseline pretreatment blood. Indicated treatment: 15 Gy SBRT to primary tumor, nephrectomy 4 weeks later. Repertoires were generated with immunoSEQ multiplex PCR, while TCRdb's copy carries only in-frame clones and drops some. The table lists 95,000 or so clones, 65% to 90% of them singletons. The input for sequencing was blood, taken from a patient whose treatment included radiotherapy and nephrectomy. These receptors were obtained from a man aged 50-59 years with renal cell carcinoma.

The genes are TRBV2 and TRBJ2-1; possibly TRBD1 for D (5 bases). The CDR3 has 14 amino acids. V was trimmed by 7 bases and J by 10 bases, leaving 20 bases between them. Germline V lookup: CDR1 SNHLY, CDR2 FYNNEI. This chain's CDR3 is CASTTRSGPGEQFF. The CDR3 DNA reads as TGTGCCAGCACCACCCGTTCCGGTCCAGGGGAGCAGTTCTTC.

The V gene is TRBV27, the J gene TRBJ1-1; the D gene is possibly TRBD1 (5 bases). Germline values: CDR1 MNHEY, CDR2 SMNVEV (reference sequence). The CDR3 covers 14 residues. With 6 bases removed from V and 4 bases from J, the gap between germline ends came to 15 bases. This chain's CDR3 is CASRSGTGGTEAFF. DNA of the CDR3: TGTGCCAGCAGGTCCGGGACTGGGGGCACTGAAGCTTTCTTT.

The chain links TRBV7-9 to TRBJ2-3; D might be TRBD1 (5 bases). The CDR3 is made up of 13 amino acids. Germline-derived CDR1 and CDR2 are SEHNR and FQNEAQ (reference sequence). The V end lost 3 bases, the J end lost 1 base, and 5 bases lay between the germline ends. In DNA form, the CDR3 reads TGTGCCAGCAGCTTGACAGGCACAGATACGCAGTATTTT. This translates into CASSLTGTDTQYF.

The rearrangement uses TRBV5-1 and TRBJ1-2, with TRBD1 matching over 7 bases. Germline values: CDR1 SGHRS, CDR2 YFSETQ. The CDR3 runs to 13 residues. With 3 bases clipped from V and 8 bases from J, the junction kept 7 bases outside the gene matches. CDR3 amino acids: CASSSQGGWGYTF. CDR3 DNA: TGCGCCAGCAGCTCTCAGGGGGGATGGGGCTACACCTTC. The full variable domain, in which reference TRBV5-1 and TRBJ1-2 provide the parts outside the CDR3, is KAGVTQTPRYLIKTRGQQVTLSCSPISGHRSVSWYQQTPGQGLQFLFEYFSETQRNKGNFPGRFSGRQFSNSRSEMNVSTLELGDSALYLCASSSQGGWGYTFGSGTRLTVV.

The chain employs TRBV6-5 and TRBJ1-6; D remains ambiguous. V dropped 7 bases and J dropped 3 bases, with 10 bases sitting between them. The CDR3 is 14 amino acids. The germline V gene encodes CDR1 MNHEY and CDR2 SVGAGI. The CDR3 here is CASTRPGYNSPLHF. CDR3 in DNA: TGTGCCAGCACTAGACCGGGCTATAATTCACCCCTCCACTTT.

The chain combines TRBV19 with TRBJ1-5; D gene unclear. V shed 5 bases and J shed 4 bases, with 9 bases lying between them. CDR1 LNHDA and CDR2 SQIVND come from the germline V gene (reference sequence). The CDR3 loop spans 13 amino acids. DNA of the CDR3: TGTGCCAGTAGTTCCCTTTTAAATCAGCCCCAGCATTTT. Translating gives CASSSLLNQPQHF.

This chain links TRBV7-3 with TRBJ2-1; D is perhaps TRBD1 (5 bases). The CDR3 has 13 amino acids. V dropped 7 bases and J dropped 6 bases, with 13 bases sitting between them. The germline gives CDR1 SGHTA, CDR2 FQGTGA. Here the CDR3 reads CASNQGSGNEQFF. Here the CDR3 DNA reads TGTGCCAGCAACCAGGGTAGTGGCAATGAGCAGTTCTTC. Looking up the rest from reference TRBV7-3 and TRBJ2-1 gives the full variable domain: GAGVSQTPSNKVTEKGKYVELRCDPISGHTALYWYRQSLGQGPEFLIYFQGTGAADDSGLPNDRFFAVRPEGSVSTLKIQRTERGDSAVYLCASNQGSGNEQFFGPGTRLTVL.

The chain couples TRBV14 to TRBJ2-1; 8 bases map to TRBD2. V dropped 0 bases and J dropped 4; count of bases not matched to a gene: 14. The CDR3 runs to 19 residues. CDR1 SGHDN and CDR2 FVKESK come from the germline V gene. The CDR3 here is CASSQDYLTSGLWYNEQFF. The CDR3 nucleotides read TGTGCCAGCAGCCAAGATTATCTAACTAGCGGCCTTTGGTACAATGAGCAGTTCTTC.

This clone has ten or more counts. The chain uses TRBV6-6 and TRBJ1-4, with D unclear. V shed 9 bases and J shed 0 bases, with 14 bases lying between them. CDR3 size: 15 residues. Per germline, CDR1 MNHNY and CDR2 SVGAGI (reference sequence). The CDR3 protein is CASVSSRATNEKLFF. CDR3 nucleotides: TGTGCCAGTGTCTCCTCTAGAGCAACTAATGAAAAACTGTTTTTT.

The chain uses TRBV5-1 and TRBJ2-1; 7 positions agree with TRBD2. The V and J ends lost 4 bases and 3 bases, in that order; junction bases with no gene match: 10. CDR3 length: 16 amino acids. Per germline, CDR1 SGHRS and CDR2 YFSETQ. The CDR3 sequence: CASSLSGGGFYNEQFF. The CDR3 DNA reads TGCGCCAGCAGCCTTTCTGGCGGGGGATTCTACAATGAGCAGTTCTTC. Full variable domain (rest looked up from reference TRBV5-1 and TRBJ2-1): KAGVTQTPRYLIKTRGQQVTLSCSPISGHRSVSWYQQTPGQGLQFLFEYFSETQRNKGNFPGRFSGRQFSNSRSEMNVSTLELGDSALYLCASSLSGGGFYNEQFFGPGTRLTVL.

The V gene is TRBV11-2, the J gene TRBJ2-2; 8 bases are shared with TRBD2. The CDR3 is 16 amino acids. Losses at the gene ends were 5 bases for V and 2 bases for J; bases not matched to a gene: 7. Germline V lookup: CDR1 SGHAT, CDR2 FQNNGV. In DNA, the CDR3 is TGTGCCAGCAGCCTCCGGACTAGCCCCAACACCGGGGAGCTGTTTTTT. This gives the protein CASSLRTSPNTGELFF.

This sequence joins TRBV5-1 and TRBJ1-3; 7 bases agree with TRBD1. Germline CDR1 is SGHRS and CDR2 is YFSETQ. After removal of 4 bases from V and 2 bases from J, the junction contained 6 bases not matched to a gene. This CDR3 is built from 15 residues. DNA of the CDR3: TGCGCCAGCAGCCTGGGACAGAGTACTGGAAACACCATATATTTT. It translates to CASSLGQSTGNTIYF.

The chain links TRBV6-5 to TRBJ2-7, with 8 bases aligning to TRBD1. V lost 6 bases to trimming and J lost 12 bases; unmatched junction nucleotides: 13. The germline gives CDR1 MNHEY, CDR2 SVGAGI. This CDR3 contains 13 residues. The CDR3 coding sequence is TGTGCCAGCAGAAGTGGACAGGGTCTGGGCCGGTACTTC. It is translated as CASRSGQGLGRYF.

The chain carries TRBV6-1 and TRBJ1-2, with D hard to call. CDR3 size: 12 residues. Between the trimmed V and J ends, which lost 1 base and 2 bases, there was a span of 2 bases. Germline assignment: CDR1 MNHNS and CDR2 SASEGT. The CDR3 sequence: CASSEVNYGYTF. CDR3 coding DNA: TGTGCCAGCAGTGAAGTAAACTATGGCTACACCTTC.

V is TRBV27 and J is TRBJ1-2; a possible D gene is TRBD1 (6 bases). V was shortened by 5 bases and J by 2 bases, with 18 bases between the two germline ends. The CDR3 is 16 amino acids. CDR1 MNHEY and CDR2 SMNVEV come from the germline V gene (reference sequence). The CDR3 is CASSPKGTTPNYGYTF. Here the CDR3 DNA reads TGTGCCAGCAGTCCAAAAGGGACAACCCCCAACTATGGCTACACCTTC.

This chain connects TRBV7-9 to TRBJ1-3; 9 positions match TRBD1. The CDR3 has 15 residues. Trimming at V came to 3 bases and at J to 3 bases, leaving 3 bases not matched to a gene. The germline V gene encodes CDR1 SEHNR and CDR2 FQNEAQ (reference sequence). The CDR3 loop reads CASSLTGGYGNTIYF. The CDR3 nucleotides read TGTGCCAGCAGCTTGACAGGGGGATATGGAAACACCATATATTTT.

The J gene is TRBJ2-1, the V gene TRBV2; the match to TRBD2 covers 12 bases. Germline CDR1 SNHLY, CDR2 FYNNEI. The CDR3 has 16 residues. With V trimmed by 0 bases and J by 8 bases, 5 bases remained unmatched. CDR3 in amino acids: CASSEALAGGQDEQFF. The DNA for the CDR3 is TGTGCCAGCAGTGAAGCGCTAGCGGGAGGGCAAGATGAGCAGTTCTTC.

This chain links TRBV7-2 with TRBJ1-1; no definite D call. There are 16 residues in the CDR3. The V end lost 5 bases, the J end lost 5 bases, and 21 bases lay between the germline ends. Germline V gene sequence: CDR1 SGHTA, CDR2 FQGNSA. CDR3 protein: CASSPPNAGFGTEAFF. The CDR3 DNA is TGTGCCAGCAGCCCACCGAACGCGGGGTTCGGGACTGAAGCTTTCTTT.

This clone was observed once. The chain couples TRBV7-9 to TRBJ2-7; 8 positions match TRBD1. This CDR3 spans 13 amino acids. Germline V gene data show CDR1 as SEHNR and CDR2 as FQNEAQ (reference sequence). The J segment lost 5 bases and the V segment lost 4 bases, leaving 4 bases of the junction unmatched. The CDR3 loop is CASSWDRQDEQYF. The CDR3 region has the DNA TGTGCCAGCAGCTGGGACAGGCAAGACGAGCAGTACTTC.

CDR3 sequence reads: CASSDGRYGYTF. CDR3 bases: TGTGCCAGCAGTGACGGCCGATATGGCTACACCTTC. The chain uses TRBV25-1 and TRBJ1-2; D unclear. The CDR3 is made up of 12 amino acids. Germline values: CDR1 MGHDK, CDR2 SYGVNS. V lost 3 bases, J lost 5 bases, and 7 bases lay in between.

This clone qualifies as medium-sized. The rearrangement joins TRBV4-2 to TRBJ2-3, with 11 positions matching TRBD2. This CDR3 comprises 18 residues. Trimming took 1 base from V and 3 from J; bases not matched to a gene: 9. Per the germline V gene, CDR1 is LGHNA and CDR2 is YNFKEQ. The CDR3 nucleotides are TGTGCCAGCAGCCAAGGATTAGCGGGGGGGCCGTCGACAGATACGCAGTATTTT. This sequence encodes CASSQGLAGGPSTDTQYF.

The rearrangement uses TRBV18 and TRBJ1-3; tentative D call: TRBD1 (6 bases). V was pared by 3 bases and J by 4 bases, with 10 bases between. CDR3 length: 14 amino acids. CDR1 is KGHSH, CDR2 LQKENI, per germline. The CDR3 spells CASSPSGQGNTIYF. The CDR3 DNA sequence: TGTGCCAGCTCACCCTCGGGACAAGGAAACACCATATATTTT.

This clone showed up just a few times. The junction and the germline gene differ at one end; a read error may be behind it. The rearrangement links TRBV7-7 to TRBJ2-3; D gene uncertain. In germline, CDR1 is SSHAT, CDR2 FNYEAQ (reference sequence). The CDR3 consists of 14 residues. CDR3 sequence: CASSRTRTSDTQYF. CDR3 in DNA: TGTGCTAGCAGCCGAACACGGACGTCAGATACGCAGTATTTT.

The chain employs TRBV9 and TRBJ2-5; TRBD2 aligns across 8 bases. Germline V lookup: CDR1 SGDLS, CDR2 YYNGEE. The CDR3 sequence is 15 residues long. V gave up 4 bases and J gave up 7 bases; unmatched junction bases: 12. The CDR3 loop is CASSPEAGGWGTQYF. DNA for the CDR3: TGTGCCAGCAGCCCCGAGGCGGGGGGTTGGGGGACCCAGTACTTC.

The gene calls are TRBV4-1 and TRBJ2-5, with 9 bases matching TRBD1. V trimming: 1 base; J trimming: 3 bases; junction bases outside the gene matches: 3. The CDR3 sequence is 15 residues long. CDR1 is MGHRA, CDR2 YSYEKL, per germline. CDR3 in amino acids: CASSQGDRVKETQYF. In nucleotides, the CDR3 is TGCGCCAGCAGCCAAGGGGACAGGGTTAAAGAGACCCAGTACTTC.